Each of the 4 T cell receptor beta chains below was sequenced from the same sample in a study of long-term antiretroviral therapy in people with HIV. immunoSEQ v3.0 was run at survey level. Assay: immunoSEQ multiplex PCR; the TCRdb copy retains only in-frame clones and omits some. The sample carries some 36,000 clones, 85% recorded once. The material was unsorted PBMCs, obtained approximately 2.9 years before starting antiretroviral therapy. The receptors here all came from a woman in her 30s with HIV.

The J gene is TRBJ2-7, the V gene TRBV6-5; 7 bases agree with TRBD1. The CDR3 loop spans 14 amino acids. Germline CDR1 MNHEY, CDR2 SVGAGI. The J segment lost 3 bases and the V segment lost 4 bases, leaving 6 bases of the junction unmatched. CDR3 sequence reads: CASSSHRGSYEQYF. The CDR3 bases are TGTGCCAGCAGTTCCCACAGGGGAAGCTACGAGCAGTACTTC.

V usage is TRBV11-2 and J usage is TRBJ1-1; D remains ambiguous. Trimming took off 1 base at V and 1 base at J, with 4 bases between the two ends. CDR3 size: 13 residues. Germline V gene data show CDR1 as SGHAT and CDR2 as FQNNGV. This CDR3 is CASSLGRNTEAFF. CDR3 bases: TGTGCCAGCAGCTTAGGACGGAACACTGAAGCTTTCTTT. The full variable domain, with the rest looked up from reference TRBV11-2 and TRBJ1-1, is EAGVAQSPRYKIIEKRQSVAFWCNPISGHATLYWYQQILGQGPKLLIQFQNNGVVDDSQLPKDRFSAERLKGVDSTLKIQPAKLEDSAVYLCASSLGRNTEAFFGQGTRLTVV.

This clone was counted between two and nine times. The chain combines TRBV6-4 with TRBJ1-1; 7 bases are shared with TRBD1. Germline V gene data show CDR1 as MRHNA and CDR2 as SNTAGT. The CDR3 has 13 amino acids. CDR3 in DNA: TGTGAGGGGGCAGACCACATGAACACTGAAGCTTTCTTT. Amino acid sequence: CEGADHMNTEAFF.

The gene calls are TRBV6-1 and TRBJ1-5, with D possibly TRBD1 on 5 matching bases. CDR1 is MNHNS, CDR2 SASEGT, per germline. Trimming stripped 4 bases from V and 4 bases from J, with 14 bases between. CDR3 length: 15 residues. The CDR3 DNA reads TGTGCCAGCAGTGGGGAGGGGTTACTTAATCAGCCCCAGCATTTT. It encodes CASSGEGLLNQPQHF.